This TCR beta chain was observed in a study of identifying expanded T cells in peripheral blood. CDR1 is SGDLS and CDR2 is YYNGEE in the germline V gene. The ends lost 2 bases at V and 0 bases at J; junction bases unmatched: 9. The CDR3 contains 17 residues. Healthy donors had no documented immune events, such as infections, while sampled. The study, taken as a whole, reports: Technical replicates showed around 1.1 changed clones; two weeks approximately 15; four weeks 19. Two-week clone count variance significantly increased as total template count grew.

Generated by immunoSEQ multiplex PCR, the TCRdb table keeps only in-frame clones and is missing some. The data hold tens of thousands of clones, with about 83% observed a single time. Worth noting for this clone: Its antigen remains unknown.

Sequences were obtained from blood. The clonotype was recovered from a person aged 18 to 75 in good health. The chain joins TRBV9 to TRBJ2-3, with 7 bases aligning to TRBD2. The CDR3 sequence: CASSVPSGTSSTDTQYF. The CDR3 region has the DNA TGTGCCAGCAGCGTCCCGAGCGGGACCTCTAGCACAGATACGCAGTATTTT.